This T cell receptor (beta chain) stems from a study of blood T cell repertoires in COVID-19. Study summary: COVID-19 samples collected from the United States, Italy and Spain covered acute and convalescent phases.

The table came from immunoSEQ multiplex PCR; TCRdb's copy has only in-frame clones and leaves some out. The repertoire consists of some 150,000 clones, with approximately 90% occurring once and the leading ten covering around 1.6%. Germline loops: CDR1 SGHAT, CDR2 FQNNGV. J gave up 1 base and V 5 bases, and 10 bases lay outside the gene matches. The CDR3 sequence is 17 residues long. The rearrangement joins TRBV11-2 to TRBJ1-1, with 10 positions matching TRBD1. What was sequenced was peripheral blood. This receptor was obtained from a human donor in a cohort sampled during active COVID-19. This CDR3 reads CASSQARTGGANTEAFF. DNA of the CDR3: TGTGCCAGCAGCCAAGCAAGGACAGGGGGTGCGAACACTGAAGCTTTCTTT.